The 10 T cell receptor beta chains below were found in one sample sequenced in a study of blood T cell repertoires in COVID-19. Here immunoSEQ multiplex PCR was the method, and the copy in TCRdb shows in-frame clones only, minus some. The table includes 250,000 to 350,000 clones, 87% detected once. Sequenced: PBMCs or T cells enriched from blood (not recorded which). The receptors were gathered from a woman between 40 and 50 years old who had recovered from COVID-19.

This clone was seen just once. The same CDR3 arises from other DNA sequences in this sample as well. The CDR3: CASSVVDSYNEQFF. Written as DNA, the CDR3 is TGTGCCAGCAGCGTTGTAGACAGCTACAATGAGCAGTTCTTC. This chain uses TRBV9 with TRBJ2-1; D is perhaps TRBD1 (5 bases). The CDR3 extends over 14 amino acids. Trimming took 2 bases from V and 3 from J, leaving 9 bases between them. Per germline, CDR1 SGDLS and CDR2 YYNGEE.

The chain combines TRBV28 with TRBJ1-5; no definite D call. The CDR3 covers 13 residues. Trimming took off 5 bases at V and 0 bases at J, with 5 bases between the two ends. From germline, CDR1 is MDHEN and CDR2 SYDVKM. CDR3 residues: CASSRYSNQPQHF. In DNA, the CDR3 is TGTGCCAGCAGTCGGTATAGCAATCAGCCCCAGCATTTT.

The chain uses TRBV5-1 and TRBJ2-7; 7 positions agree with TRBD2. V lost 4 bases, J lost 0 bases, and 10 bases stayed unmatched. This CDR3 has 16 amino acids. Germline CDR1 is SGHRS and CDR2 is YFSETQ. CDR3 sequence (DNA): TGCGCCAGCAGCGTACGCCTGGCTAGCGGCTCCTACGAGCAGTACTTC. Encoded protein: CASSVRLASGSYEQYF.

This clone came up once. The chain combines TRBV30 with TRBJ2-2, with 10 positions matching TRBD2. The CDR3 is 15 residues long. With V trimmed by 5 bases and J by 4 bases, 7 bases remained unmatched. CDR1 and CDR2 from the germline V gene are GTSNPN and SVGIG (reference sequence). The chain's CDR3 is CAWRSGTSATGELFF. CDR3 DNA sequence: TGTGCCTGGCGCTCCGGGACTAGCGCCACCGGGGAGCTGTTTTTT.

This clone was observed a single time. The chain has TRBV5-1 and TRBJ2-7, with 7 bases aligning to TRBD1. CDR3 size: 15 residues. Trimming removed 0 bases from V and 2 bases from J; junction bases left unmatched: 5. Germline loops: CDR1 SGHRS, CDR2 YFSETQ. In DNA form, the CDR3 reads TGCGCCAGCAGCTTGGGGGCAGGGGGAGCCTACGAGCAGTACTTC. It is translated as CASSLGAGGAYEQYF.

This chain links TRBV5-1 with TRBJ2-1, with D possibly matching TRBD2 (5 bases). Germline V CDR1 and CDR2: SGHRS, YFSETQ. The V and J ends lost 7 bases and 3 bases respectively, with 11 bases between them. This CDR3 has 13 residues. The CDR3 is CASGPGNYNEQFF. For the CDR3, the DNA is TGCGCCAGCGGCCCCGGGAACTACAATGAGCAGTTCTTC.

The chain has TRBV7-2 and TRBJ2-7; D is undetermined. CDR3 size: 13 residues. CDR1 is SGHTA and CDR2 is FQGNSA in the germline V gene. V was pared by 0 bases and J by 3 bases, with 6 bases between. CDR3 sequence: CASSLARVYEQYF. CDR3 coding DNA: TGTGCCAGCAGCTTAGCCCGAGTCTACGAGCAGTACTTC.

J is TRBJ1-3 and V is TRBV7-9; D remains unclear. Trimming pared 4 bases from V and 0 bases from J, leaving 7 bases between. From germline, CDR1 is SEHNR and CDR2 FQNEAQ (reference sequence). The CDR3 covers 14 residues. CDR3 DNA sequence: TGTGCCAGCAGCTGGGCGAACTCTGGAAACACCATATATTTT. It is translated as CASSWANSGNTIYF.

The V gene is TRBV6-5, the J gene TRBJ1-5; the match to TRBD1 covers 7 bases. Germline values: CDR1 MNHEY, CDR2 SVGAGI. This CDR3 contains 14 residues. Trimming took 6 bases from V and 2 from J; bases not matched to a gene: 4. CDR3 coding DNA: TGTGCCAGCAGCTACGACAGGGGCAATCAGCCCCAGCATTTT. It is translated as CASSYDRGNQPQHF.

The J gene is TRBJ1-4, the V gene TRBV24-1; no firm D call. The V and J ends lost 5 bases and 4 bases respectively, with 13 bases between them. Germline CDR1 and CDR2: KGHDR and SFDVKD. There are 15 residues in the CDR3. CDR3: CATSGTPRDNEKLFF. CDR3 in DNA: TGTGCCACCAGTGGGACGCCTCGGGATAATGAAAAACTGTTTTTT.